This entry lists 16 T cell receptor beta chains sequenced from one sample in a study of T cell responses to AZD1222 COVID-19 vaccine. Assay: immunoSEQ multiplex PCR; the TCRdb copy retains only in-frame clones and omits some. This repertoire shows more than 100,000 clones, roughly nine tenths found once; its top ten account for 1.7%. The sample here was peripheral blood, taken on day 0 of AZD1222 vaccination. These receptors all stem from an adult in good health.

The chain has TRBV5-6 and TRBJ2-3; D is possibly TRBD2 (5 bases). The CDR3 is 14 residues long. The ends were cut back, 0 bases at V and 0 bases at J, with 5 bases in the middle. Germline V lookup: CDR1 SGHDT, CDR2 YYEEEE. The CDR3 bases are TGTGCCAGCAGCTTGGGAGGGAGCACAGATACGCAGTATTTT. This gives the protein CASSLGGSTDTQYF.

This clone occurred a few times. The chain links TRBV2 to TRBJ2-3; TRBD2 matches 7 bases. J lost 2 bases, V lost 9 bases, and 5 bases had no gene match. The CDR3 has 13 amino acids. The germline V gene has CDR1 SNHLY and CDR2 FYNNEI. CDR3 sequence reads: CARSGGTTDTQYF. The CDR3 region has the DNA TGTGCCAGATCCGGGGGGACCACAGATACGCAGTATTTT.

This clone was counted once. This chain links TRBV11-2 with TRBJ2-1; 8 positions agree with TRBD2. This CDR3 comprises 18 residues. The germline gives CDR1 SGHAT, CDR2 FQNNGV. V dropped 2 bases and J dropped 5; count of bases not matched to a gene: 14. CDR3 sequence reads: CASSLTRDSGNLHNEQFF. In nucleotides, the CDR3 is TGTGCCAGCAGCTTAACAAGGGATAGCGGGAACCTTCACAATGAGCAGTTCTTC.

The chain has TRBV6-6 and TRBJ2-7; TRBD2 matches at 8 bases. The CDR3 has 14 residues. The V gene's germline CDR1 is MNHNY and CDR2 SVGAGI (reference sequence). V shed 4 bases, J shed 5 bases, and the junction held 7 bases outside the gene matches. For the CDR3, the DNA is TGTGCCAGCAGTTCCCCCGGGAGGGGAGACGAGCAGTACGTC. Its translation is CASSSPGRGDEQYV.

The chain joins TRBV6-5 to TRBJ2-7; D might be TRBD2 (6 bases). The length of the CDR3 is 15 residues. V lost 0 bases to trimming and J lost 0 bases, with 9 bases between them. CDR1 and CDR2 (germline): MNHEY, SVGAGI. CDR3 loop: CASSYSGGSSYEQYV. Written as DNA, the CDR3 is TGTGCCAGCAGTTACTCGGGGGGAAGCTCCTACGAGCAGTACGTC.

The rearrangement uses TRBV15 and TRBJ1-1; TRBD1 matches 7 bases. V shed 5 bases and J 5 bases; nucleotides not matched to a gene: 14. This CDR3 is built from 16 residues. CDR1 is LNHNV, CDR2 YYDKDF, per germline (reference sequence). CDR3 DNA sequence: TGTGCCACCAGCCCCCAATGGTGGGCAGGGGGAACTGAAGCTTTCTTT. This encodes CATSPQWWAGGTEAFF.

This chain links TRBV10-3 with TRBJ2-1; D is perhaps TRBD1 or TRBD2 (7 bases each). Between the trimmed V and J ends, which lost 4 bases and 7 bases, there was a span of 14 bases. This CDR3 has 14 residues. CDR1 and CDR2 from the germline V gene are ENHRY and SYGVKD. CDR3 nucleotide sequence: TGTGCCATCAGTGCCACAGGGGAGGGAAATGAGCAGTTCTTC. Its translation is CAISATGEGNEQFF.

The CDR3 DNA reads as TGTGCCAGCAGAGACTCGACAGGACCCTACGAGCAGTACGTC. Translating gives CASRDSTGPYEQYV. The rearrangement joins TRBV27 to TRBJ2-7; D perhaps matches TRBD1 (6 bases). Germline V gene lookup returns CDR1 MNHEY and CDR2 SMNVEV (reference sequence). The CDR3 has 14 residues. V was pared by 6 bases and J by 2 bases, with 14 bases between.

The rearrangement links TRBV29-1 to TRBJ1-6, with D tentatively TRBD1 (5 bases). V was shortened by 4 bases and J by 8 bases, with 15 bases between the two germline ends. This CDR3 is 14 amino acids long. Germline CDR1 is SQVTM and CDR2 is ANQGSEA. CDR3 nucleotides: TGCAGCGTTGGGGAAGGGGCGGTGGATTCACCCCTCCACTTT. Its translation is CSVGEGAVDSPLHF.

The J gene is TRBJ1-5, the V gene TRBV20-1; D not resolved. The CDR3 contains 16 residues. Germline V gives CDR1 DFQATT, CDR2 SNEGSKA (reference sequence). The germline V and J ends were trimmed by 3 bases and 2 bases, with 17 bases remaining between them. The CDR3 coding sequence is TGCAGTGCTAGTCCAGAGAGGGCAGGTGGCAATCAGCCCCAGCATTTT. It yields the protein CSASPERAGGNQPQHF.

This sequence joins TRBV2 and TRBJ1-1; D is unresolved. The V end lost 1 base, the J end lost 2 bases, and 8 bases lay between the germline ends. The CDR3 contains 14 residues. Germline CDR1 is SNHLY and CDR2 is FYNNEI. Written as DNA, the CDR3 is TGTGCCAGCAGTGAAGTCAGCATTAACACTGAAGCTTTCTTT. It encodes CASSEVSINTEAFF.

The chain joins TRBV24-1 to TRBJ1-2; 7 positions match TRBD1. Germline CDR1 reads KGHDR; CDR2 reads SFDVKD. With 7 bases clipped from V and 4 bases from J, the junction kept 14 bases outside the gene matches. The CDR3 covers 16 residues. CDR3 coding DNA: TGTGCCACCAGCGGGGGGGGACAGTCGTTTATCTATGGCTACACCTTC. This encodes CATSGGGQSFIYGYTF.

V and J are TRBV5-5 and TRBJ1-2, with D perhaps TRBD1 (6 bases). CDR1 SGHKS and CDR2 YYEKEE come from the germline V gene (reference sequence). Trimming cost V 0 bases and J 4 bases, with 13 bases left between them. The CDR3 spans 15 residues. CDR3 protein: CASSLEQGYGYGYTF. The CDR3 nucleotides read TGTGCCAGCAGCTTGGAACAGGGCTACGGCTATGGCTACACCTTC. Using reference TRBV5-5 and TRBJ1-2 for the parts outside the CDR3, the full variable domain is DAGVTQSPTHLIKTRGQQVTLRCSPISGHKSVSWYQQVLGQGPQFIFQYYEKEERGRGNFPDRFSARQFPNYSSELNVNALLLGDSALYLCASSLEQGYGYGYTFGSGTRLTVV.

This clone has a handful of counts. The chain joins TRBV19 to TRBJ1-6; D is unclear. The germline V gene encodes CDR1 LNHDA and CDR2 SQIVND (reference sequence). The V end lost 9 bases, the J end lost 5 bases, and 11 bases lay between the germline ends. The CDR3 length is 13 residues. CDR3 sequence: CASRGLHNSPLHF. In DNA, the CDR3 is TGTGCCAGCAGAGGACTCCATAATTCACCCCTCCACTTT. The full variable domain, its missing parts supplied by reference TRBV19 and TRBJ1-6, is DGGITQSPKYLFRKEGQNVTLSCEQNLNHDAMYWYRQDPGQGLRLIYYSQIVNDFQKGDIAEGYSVSREKKESFPLTVTSAQKNPTAFYLCASRGLHNSPLHFGNGTRLTVT.

V gene TRBV11-3 combines with J gene TRBJ2-1; D remains unclear. From germline, CDR1 is SGHNT and CDR2 YENEEA. The CDR3 runs to 14 residues. V was shortened by 3 bases and J by 0 bases, with 6 bases between the two germline ends. The CDR3 here is CASSFSTSYNEQFF. In DNA, the CDR3 is TGTGCCAGCAGCTTCAGTACCTCCTACAATGAGCAGTTCTTC.

This rearrangement joins TRBV19 to TRBJ1-6; D is possibly TRBD1 (6 bases). Germline CDR1 is LNHDA and CDR2 is SQIVND (reference sequence). V lost 8 bases to trimming and J lost 7 bases, with 15 bases between them. This CDR3 is built from 14 residues. The CDR3 protein is CASAAGHSNSPLHF. The CDR3 DNA is TGTGCCAGTGCTGCGGGACACTCCAATTCACCCCTCCACTTT.